Shown below are 9 T cell receptor beta chains from a single sample sequenced in a study of CD8 T cells in ankylosing spondylitis. Study results and caveats: What seemed typical of ankylosing spondylitis blood was a TCR beta motif built from roughly eight highly homologous variants.

These receptors are not linked to any known antigen. TCRdb called the 5' RACE reads again in MiXCR, with one record for every CDR3 protein. Of fewer than 750,000 distinct CDR3 sequences in the sample, 19% were seen once. The specimen sequenced was blood, either unsorted or a sorted T cell fraction (not recorded which). The receptors here all came from a male donor with ankylosing spondylitis.

In its sample, this clonotype was seen a few times. This chain uses TRBV20-1 with TRBJ1-5; D is ambiguous. Trimming pared 1 base from V and 4 bases from J, leaving 8 bases between. The CDR3 is made up of 13 amino acids. Germline V gene lookup returns CDR1 DFQATT and CDR2 SNEGSKA (reference sequence). Here the CDR3 DNA reads TGCAGTGCTAGAGGTCTTCTGAATCAGCCCCAGCATTTT. It yields the protein CSARGLLNQPQHF.

V is TRBV5-4 and J is TRBJ1-1; D may be TRBD1 (5 bases). The germline V gene has CDR1 SGHNT and CDR2 YYREEE (reference sequence). This CDR3 spans 17 amino acids. Trimming pared 2 bases from V and 5 bases from J, leaving 22 bases between. The CDR3 loop is CASSLRGGAAVWTEAFF. DNA of the CDR3: TGTGCCAGCAGCTTACGCGGAGGGGCGGCGGTCTGGACTGAAGCTTTCTTT.

The table lists this clonotype with a few counts. The J gene is TRBJ1-1, the V gene TRBV6-2 or TRBV6-3; no clear D. The ends were cut back, 9 bases at V and 1 base at J, with 12 bases in the middle. The CDR3 loop spans 13 amino acids. CDR1 is MNHEY, CDR2 SVGEGT, per germline. As DNA, the CDR3 is TGTGCCAGTCAGGAGAACCCGAACACTGAAGCTTTCTTT. It codes for CASQENPNTEAFF.

The rearrangement uses TRBV29-1 and TRBJ1-2; D might be TRBD1 (6 bases). CDR3 length equals 14 residues. Germline V gene sequence: CDR1 SQVTM, CDR2 ANQGSEA. Trimming shortened V by 7 bases and J by 2 bases, and 17 bases separated the two germline ends. CDR3 in amino acids: CSGAGTSGNYGYTF. The CDR3 DNA reads as TGCAGCGGCGCTGGGACAAGCGGAAACTATGGCTACACCTTC.

In nucleotides, the CDR3 is TGCGCCAGCAGCTTGGAGGCACGGAGCTATGGCTACACCTTC. This sequence encodes CASSLEARSYGYTF. The V gene is TRBV5-1, the J gene TRBJ1-2, with D unresolved. The V gene lost 0 bases and the J gene lost 4 bases, with 10 bases spanning the gap. The germline V gene has CDR1 SGHRS and CDR2 YFSETQ. The CDR3 contains 14 residues.

This clonotype was seen only once. The rearrangement links TRBV27 to TRBJ2-3; D ambiguous. V lost 4 bases to trimming and J lost 1 base, with 15 bases between them. Germline V gene lookup returns CDR1 MNHEY and CDR2 SMNVEV (reference sequence). The CDR3 is made up of 16 amino acids. The DNA for the CDR3 is TGTGCCAGCAGTTCGGTCGAGAACAGCCGCACAGATACGCAGTATTTT. Residues: CASSSVENSRTDTQYF.

The gene calls are TRBV12-3 or TRBV12-4 and TRBJ2-5, with D perhaps TRBD1 or TRBD2 (5 bases each). The CDR3 contains 13 residues. V lost 5 bases to trimming and J lost 4 bases, with 11 bases between them. The CDR3 DNA is TGTGCCAGCAGTCTGGGGACGGCAGAGACCCAGTACTTC. It codes for CASSLGTAETQYF.

The chain joins TRBV4-2 to TRBJ2-1, with D uncertain. CDR1 and CDR2 from the germline V gene are LGHNA and YNFKEQ. CDR3 size: 17 residues. The ends were cut back, 5 bases at V and 1 base at J, with 18 bases in the middle. This CDR3 is CASSNIHTDGSYNEQFF. CDR3 nucleotides: TGTGCCAGCAGCAACATCCACACCGACGGTTCCTACAATGAGCAGTTCTTC.

This chain connects TRBV24-1 to TRBJ2-7; tentatively, D is TRBD1 (6 bases). The ends were cut back, 6 bases at V and 4 bases at J, with 15 bases in the middle. Germline-derived CDR1 and CDR2 are KGHDR and SFDVKD. The CDR3 spans 14 residues. CDR3 region: CATSRTGQWYEQYF. CDR3 DNA sequence: TGTGCCACCAGTCGGACGGGACAATGGTACGAGCAGTACTTC.